This T cell receptor (beta chain) was observed in a study of T cells in Graves' hyperthyroidism and ophthalmopathy. Study-wide results and caveats: The majority of expanded thyroid clonotypes above 0.001 also appeared in blood.

The CDR3 contains 15 residues. V dropped 0 bases and J dropped 1 base, with 9 bases sitting between them. Germline V gives CDR1 MGHRA, CDR2 YSYEKL. Exclusion criteria comprised uncontrolled infection, other autoimmune disease, pregnancy or lactation. Orbital computed tomography, thyroid ultrasound, serum thyroxine and TRAb, and clinical symptoms together informed the diagnoses. Researchers took RNA transcripts and amplified the TCR beta CDR3 regions from them. An initial round of RT-PCR targeting the TCR CDR3 relied on the HTBI primer set. TCRdb processed the multiplex PCR reads anew with MiXCR; each CDR3 protein has one entry. The table lists roughly 500,000 distinct CDR3 sequences, about 46% of them singletons, with about two fifths in the top ten. This clonotype has just a few counts. Its specificity is not known.

The TCR sequence derives from an adult woman with Graves' disease, either hyperthyroidism or ophthalmopathy (not recorded which). The chain employs TRBV4-1 and TRBJ2-5; D ambiguous. The specimen was peripheral blood or thyroid tissue (not recorded which). This CDR3 reads CASSQDERLQETQYF. In nucleotides, the CDR3 is TGCGCCAGCAGCCAAGACGAAAGACTCCAAGAGACCCAGTACTTC.